The 8 T cell receptor beta chains presented below share a single source sample, sequenced in a study of graft-versus-host responses after intestinal transplantation. There were 200,000 CFSE-labeled responder cells plated together with 200,000 irradiated, violet-dye-labeled stimulator cells. TCRdb's table, derived via immunoSEQ multiplex PCR, lists solely in-frame clones and lacks some. The profile shows some 3,900 clones, roughly 41% of them singletons. Sequencing was performed on alloreactive CD8+ T cells from a mixed lymphocyte reaction culture, taken before transplantation. As for subset: CFSE-low proliferating T cells sorted from roughly six-day pre-transplant mixed lymphocyte reaction (GvH or HvG direction). These receptor sequences come from a human patient who was an organ donor for intestinal transplantation.

This clone was counted between two and nine times. This chain uses TRBV28 with TRBJ1-1, with 10 bases fitting TRBD1. Germline lookup yields CDR1 MDHEN and CDR2 SYDVKM. With 5 bases clipped from V and 5 bases from J, the junction kept 5 bases outside the gene matches. This CDR3 has 14 amino acids. The DNA for the CDR3 is TGTGCCAGCAGTCCCCGACAGGGGGCTACTGAAGCTTTCTTT. Protein sequence: CASSPRQGATEAFF.

This chain joins TRBV4-1 and TRBJ2-1; D might be TRBD1 (5 bases). CDR3 length: 13 amino acids. CDR1 MGHRA and CDR2 YSYEKL come from the germline V gene. Trimming shortened V by 2 bases and J by 7 bases, and 9 bases separated the two germline ends. DNA for the CDR3: TGCGCCAGCAGCCAACCCGGACAAAATGAGCAGTTCTTC. Translated, it gives CASSQPGQNEQFF.

This chain connects TRBV12-1 to TRBJ1-1; the table names TRBD1, a call not compared with the DNA. TRBV12-1 is a pseudogene. This CDR3 contains 15 residues. DNA for the CDR3: TGTGCCATCCGGTACAGGGGTTTTCCGAACACTGAAGCTTTCTTT. The encoded protein is CAIRYRGFPNTEAFF.

CDR3: CASSGLAGNNEQFF. The CDR3, as DNA: TGTGCCAGCAGTGGTCTAGCGGGCAACAATGAGCAGTTCTTC. V usage is TRBV6-4 and J usage is TRBJ2-1; 8 nucleotides agree with TRBD2. This CDR3 contains 14 residues. Germline trimming cut 4 bases from V and 5 bases from J; bases unmatched to any gene: 4. CDR1 is MRHNA, CDR2 SNTAGT, per germline.

This sequence joins TRBV4-3 and TRBJ2-2, with no clear D. Per germline, CDR1 LGHNA and CDR2 YSLEER. Deletions cut 6 bases from V and 5 bases from J, with 25 bases between. The CDR3 has 18 residues. The CDR3 nucleotides read TGCGCCAGCAGTCCCCTCCTCACCCTAGTTCCGGGTACCGGGGAGCTGTTTTTT. It encodes CASSPLLTLVPGTGELFF.

The table lists this clone with a few counts. The rearrangement links TRBV9 to TRBJ1-2, with D possibly matching TRBD1 (5 bases). V was shortened by 2 bases and J by 3 bases, with 11 bases between the two germline ends. Per the germline V gene, CDR1 is SGDLS and CDR2 is YYNGEE. The CDR3 has 14 amino acids. This CDR3 is CASSVGWGDYGYTF. CDR3 in DNA: TGTGCCAGCAGCGTGGGGTGGGGGGACTATGGCTACACCTTC.

About this clone itself: The junction departs from the called germline gene at one end, perhaps through a read error. V and J are TRBV4-1 and TRBJ2-7; maybe TRBD2 (6 bases). The CDR3 loop spans 15 amino acids. Germline values: CDR1 MGHRA, CDR2 YSYEKL. The CDR3 region is CASSPAGTGTYEQYF. The CDR3 nucleotides are TGTGCCAGCAGCCCAGCCGGGACTGGAACCTACGAGCAGTACTTC.

There are a few counts of this clone. The CDR3 here is CASSSLVEVGQPQHF. Here the CDR3 DNA reads TGTGCCAGCAGCTCGCTCGTTGAGGTTGGGCAGCCCCAGCATTTT. The rearrangement joins TRBV7-2 to TRBJ1-5; D not resolved. The length of the CDR3 is 15 residues. Between the trimmed V and J ends, which lost 4 bases and 7 bases, there was a span of 17 bases. Germline V gives CDR1 SGHTA, CDR2 FQGNSA.